The TCR beta chain described here comes from a study of T cell repertoires in cytomegalovirus infection. Study as a whole: Selection of CMV epitopes for the study included recently identified HLA-C-restricted and well-studied HLA-B-restricted ones.

Each CDR3 protein is one row after TCRdb ran MiXCR on the reads. This sample carries about 890,000 distinct CDR3 sequences, 31% of them seen once, and the ten largest clones take over 12%. The CDR3 sequence is 13 residues long. Germline CDR1 reads MDHEN; CDR2 reads SYDVKM. V gave up 8 bases and J gave up 3 bases, with 11 bases separating them. Whole-study results and caveats: Summed frequency of public TCR beta families distinguished CMV carriers with the relevant HLA.

This clonotype was observed many times. Its antigen is undetermined. The rearrangement links TRBV28 to TRBJ2-1, with D maybe TRBD2 (6 bases). The TCR originated in a human donor in good health (CMV status not recorded). Some clones in this sample may be carry-over from other donors' samples. Sequences were derived from cultured CD8+ T cells from PBMCs, sampled from culture after CMV antigen stimulation. The CDR3: CASGGTDYNEQFF. The CDR3 DNA is TGTGCCAGCGGGGGGACGGACTACAATGAGCAGTTCTTC. The full variable domain, in which reference TRBV28 and TRBJ2-1 provide the parts outside the CDR3, is DVKVTQSSRYLVKRTGEKVFLECVQDMDHENMFWYRQDPGLGLRLIYFSYDVKMKEKGDIPEGYSVSREKKERFSLILESASTNQTSMYLCASGGTDYNEQFFGPGTRLTVL.